This TCR beta chain was captured by sequencing in a study of OX40 agonist ivuxolimab in advanced cancers. Study results and caveats: Several nonresponders also turned out to have low normalized T-cell clonal expansion.

A word on this clone: Its target is unknown. The sample has other DNA sequences that encode this CDR3 too.

The CDR3 runs to 14 residues. The V and J ends lost 5 bases and 5 bases, in that order; junction bases with no gene match: 6. Per germline, CDR1 SGDLS and CDR2 YYNGEE. The table came from immunoSEQ multiplex PCR; TCRdb's copy has only in-frame clones and leaves some out. Found here are around 53,000 clones, roughly 80% of them singletons; the top ten hold more than 2.5%. The receptor's source is an adult with an advanced solid tumor such as melanoma, head and neck, liver or kidney cancer. J is TRBJ2-5 and V is TRBV9, with 10 bases identical to TRBD1. The specimen was CD4+ or CD8+ T cells sorted from blood, collected in a trial of the OX40 agonist ivuxolimab. Written as DNA, the CDR3 is TGTGCCAGCAGTTGGGGGGACAGGGGTGAGACCCAGTACTTC. It codes for CASSWGDRGETQYF.